This T cell receptor (beta chain) was sequenced during a study of cytomegalovirus exposure and HLA in healthy donors. Here immunoSEQ multiplex PCR was the method, and the copy in TCRdb shows in-frame clones only, minus some. The sample records 200,000 to 250,000 clones, around 86% being singletons. A remark on this clone: What it recognizes is unknown.

This CDR3 contains 14 residues. Germline CDR1 reads MNHNS; CDR2 reads SASEGT. V dropped 3 bases and J dropped 8 bases, with 16 bases sitting between them. Study-level points and caveats: Accounts indicate the classifier identified cytomegalovirus status with strong specificity and sensitivity. Rare TCR sequences dominated, though some public TCRs recurred in many donors. A few chains tied to CMV proved CMV antigen-specific in vitro. The study designated 164 TCR beta chains cytomegalovirus-associated.

This clonotype was sampled from a woman aged 18-35 years in good health and CMV-seropositive. The sample taken for sequencing was PBMCs. The chain employs TRBV6-1 and TRBJ1-2; D unclear. The CDR3 sequence is CASSDFLRRGGYTF. The DNA for the CDR3 is TGTGCCAGCAGTGACTTCCTCCGTCGAGGGGGCTACACCTTC.